The 9 T cell receptor beta chains in this list originate from one sample, sequenced in a study of beta chain features in type 1 diabetes. The entirety of the isolated RNA underwent reverse transcription, so expressed TCRB transcripts were sequenced. Profiling relied on immunoSEQ multiplex PCR, and the TCRdb table lists in-frame clones only, not all of them. The sample has more than 300,000 clones, 10% to 15% seen once; the top ten hold 0.017%. The sample taken for sequencing was naive CD4+ T cells from blood. The receptor source for this set is a man younger than 35 in good health.

This clone was detected only a few times. The chain recombines TRBV19 with TRBJ2-1; 9 bases align to TRBD1. The J segment lost 6 bases and the V segment lost 8 bases, leaving 5 bases of the junction unmatched. Germline CDR1 and CDR2: LNHDA and SQIVND (reference sequence). The length of the CDR3 is 13 residues. In nucleotides, the CDR3 is TGTGCCAGTGGCTGGGACAGGGTCAATGAGCAGTTCTTC. This codes for CASGWDRVNEQFF.

This clone showed up just a few times. The rearrangement joins TRBV5-1 to TRBJ2-6; D remains ambiguous. The V gene's germline CDR1 is SGHRS and CDR2 YFSETQ. The V end was cut by 0 bases, the J end by 1 base, with 8 bases between. There are 16 residues in the CDR3. The CDR3 protein is CASSLVQMSGANVLTF. CDR3 coding DNA: TGCGCCAGCAGCTTGGTTCAAATGTCTGGGGCCAACGTCCTGACTTTC.

This clone has just a few counts. The chain uses TRBV6-6 and TRBJ1-5, with TRBD1 matching 7 bases. This CDR3 is built from 14 residues. The V and J ends lost 6 bases and 11 bases, in that order; junction bases with no gene match: 13. Germline lookup yields CDR1 MNHNY and CDR2 SVGAGI (reference sequence). The CDR3 is CASSQSGGMRTQHF. CDR3 DNA: TGTGCCAGCAGCCAATCAGGGGGAATGAGGACCCAGCATTTT.

V and J are TRBV28 and TRBJ2-5, with D possibly matching TRBD1 (7 bases). The CDR3 contains 14 residues. V was trimmed by 5 bases and J by 5 bases, leaving 15 bases between them. Per the germline V gene, CDR1 is MDHEN and CDR2 is SYDVKM. CDR3 in DNA: TGTGCCAGCAGTCCGCTACAGGGGAGGGAGACCCAGTACTTC. Translation: CASSPLQGRETQYF.

This clone was seen only a few times. This sequence joins TRBV7-3 and TRBJ2-3; 7 positions match TRBD2. Germline loops: CDR1 SGHTA, CDR2 FQGTGA. The junction had 3 bases not matched to a gene; V was cut back by 3 bases and J by 0 bases. CDR3 length equals 15 residues. The CDR3 DNA sequence: TGTGCCAGCAGCTTGGGACTAACTAGCACAGATACGCAGTATTTT. This sequence encodes CASSLGLTSTDTQYF.

This clone occurred a few times. The CDR3 bases are TGTGCCAGCAGCCCGACAGGGAATAGCAATCAGCCCCAGCATTTT. Amino acid sequence: CASSPTGNSNQPQHF. The chain has TRBV6-1 and TRBJ1-5, with 7 nucleotides matching TRBD1. The CDR3 totals 15 residues. After removal of 6 bases from V and 0 bases from J, the junction contained 5 bases not matched to a gene. Germline CDR1 MNHNS, CDR2 SASEGT.

The chain is built from TRBV9 and TRBJ2-1, with D perhaps TRBD1 (6 bases). From germline, CDR1 is SGDLS and CDR2 YYNGEE. V shed 5 bases and J shed 9 bases, with 18 bases lying between them. This CDR3 contains 14 residues. The CDR3 DNA is TGTGCCAGCAGGATGGGGGCGCTCGGAGGTGAGCAGTTCTTC. It yields the protein CASRMGALGGEQFF.

This clone came up many times. This chain uses TRBV30 with TRBJ1-2; D not resolved. The CDR3 length is 13 residues. CDR1 is GTSNPN and CDR2 is SVGIG in the germline V gene (reference sequence). Trimming removed 1 base from V and 3 bases from J, with 9 bases in between. The CDR3, as DNA: TGTGCCTGGAGTGCCCTTCGGGACTATGGCTACACCTTC. This translates into CAWSALRDYGYTF.

This clone occurred a few times. The rearrangement links TRBV10-3 to TRBJ1-1, with D unresolved. Trimming stripped 5 bases from V and 1 base from J, with 5 bases between. The CDR3 covers 12 residues. The germline CDR1 and CDR2 sequences are ENHRY and SYGVKD. In DNA, the CDR3 is TGTGCCATCAGTTCCGGGAACACTGAAGCTTTCTTT. Translating gives CAISSGNTEAFF.